This TCR beta chain was observed in a study of vaccination and CD4 T cells after COVID-19. The treatment denotes: roughly nine-day PBMC culture with coronavirus spike peptide pools or control peptides (ViraFEST assay). Convalescent patients tested SARS-CoV-2 PCR positive from March to December 2020, before Alpha, Beta and Delta emerged. Culture of 1.5 million to 2 million PBMCs per well took place with around 10 IU/ml IL-2 and roughly 9.5 ug/ml peptide pools. At both days 3 and 7, half the medium was replaced with fresh IL-2 medium. Oncomine TCR Beta short-read sequencing was applied to DNA from cultured CD4+ T cells. Using its own MiXCR run on the PCR reads, TCRdb lists one record per CDR3 protein. The sample lists several thousand distinct CDR3 sequences, 45% seen once, with around 21% in the top ten. From germline, CDR1 is LNHNV and CDR2 YYDKDF (reference sequence). With 5 bases clipped from V and 4 bases from J, the junction kept 5 bases outside the gene matches. This CDR3 has 14 residues.

This clonotype was detected only a few times. The antigen is undetermined. Overall study findings and caveats: A nonsignificant median increase from 21 to 38 SARS-CoV-2-reactive clonotypes was observed.

The specimen was CD4+ T cells from blood, cultured in vitro. The V and J genes are TRBV15 and TRBJ2-1; TRBD2 aligns across 7 bases. The receptor's source is a human donor who had recovered from COVID-19. CDR3 loop: CATSSGGGYNEQFF. In DNA form, the CDR3 reads TGTGCCACCAGCTCCGGCGGGGGATACAATGAGCAGTTCTTC.